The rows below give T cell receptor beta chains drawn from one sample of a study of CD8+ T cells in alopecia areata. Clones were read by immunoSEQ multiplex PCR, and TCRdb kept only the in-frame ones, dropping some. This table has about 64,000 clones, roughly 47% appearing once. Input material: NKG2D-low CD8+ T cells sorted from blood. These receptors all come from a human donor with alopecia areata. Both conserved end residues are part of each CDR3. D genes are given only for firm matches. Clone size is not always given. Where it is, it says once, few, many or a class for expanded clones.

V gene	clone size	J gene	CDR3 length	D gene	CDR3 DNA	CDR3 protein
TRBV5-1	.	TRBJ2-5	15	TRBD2	TGCGCCAGCAGCTTAGCGGGGGGTCCTCAAGAGACCCAGTACTTC	CASSLAGGPQETQYF
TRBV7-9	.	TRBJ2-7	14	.	TGTGCCAGCAGCTCAAGGACAGAGCCATACGAGCAGTACTTC	CASSSRTEPYEQYF
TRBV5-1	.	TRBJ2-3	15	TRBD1	TGCGCCAGCAGCTTGGAAGGACAGGCGACAGATACGCAGTATTTT	CASSLEGQATDTQYF
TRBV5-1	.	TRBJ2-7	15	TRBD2	TGCGCCAGCAGCTTGGAAGGTTCGGGGGGAGACGAGCAGTACTTC	CASSLEGSGGDEQYF
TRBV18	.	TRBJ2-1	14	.	TGTGCCAGCACCGGGGAGCGGCCCTACAATGAGCAGTTCTTC	CASTGERPYNEQFF
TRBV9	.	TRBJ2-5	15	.	TGTGCCAGCAACCACGATGGGGACTGGGGAGAGACCCAGTACTTC	CASNHDGDWGETQYF
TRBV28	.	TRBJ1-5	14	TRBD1	TGTGCCAGTCTGACAGGGGAGGGCAATCAGCCCCAGCATTTT	CASLTGEGNQPQHF
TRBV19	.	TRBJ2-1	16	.	TGTGCCAGTAGTATCGGGGGGCGCGGGTCCTACAATGAGCAGTTCTTC	CASSIGGRGSYNEQFF
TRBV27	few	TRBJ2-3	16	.	TGTGCCAGCAGCCCAGGCCCAGGGGTGGGCACAGATACGCAGTATTTT	CASSPGPGVGTDTQYF
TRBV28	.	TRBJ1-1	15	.	TGTGCCAGCAGTCCCGGACGCAGCAGGAACACTGAAGCTTTCTTT	CASSPGRSRNTEAFF
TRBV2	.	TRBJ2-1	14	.	TGTGCCAGCAGTGATGGGCAGGGAGTTCGGATTCTGTTCTTC	CASSDGQGVRILFF
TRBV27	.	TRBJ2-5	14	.	TGTGCCAGCAGTCCCGGGACTGTCCAAGAGACCCAGTACTTC	CASSPGTVQETQYF
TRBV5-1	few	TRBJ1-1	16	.	TGCGCCAGCAGCTTGGAGGCAGCCCAAGGGGACACTGAAGCTTTCTTT	CASSLEAAQGDTEAFF
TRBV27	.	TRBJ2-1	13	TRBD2	TGTGCCAGCAGTTCCCCGGGGGGAGGTGAGCAGTTCTTC	CASSSPGGGEQFF
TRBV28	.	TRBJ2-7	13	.	TGTGCCAGCAGTCTCCCCCGTGGGGGCGAGCAGTACTTC	CASSLPRGGEQYF
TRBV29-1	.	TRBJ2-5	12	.	TGCAGCGTTGAAGACAGGGGGCGGGAGCAGTACTTC	CSVEDRGREQYF
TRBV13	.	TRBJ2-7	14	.	TGTGCCAGCAGCCCGCGACAGGTCCTCTACGAGCAGTACTTC	CASSPRQVLYEQYF
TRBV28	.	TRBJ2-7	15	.	TGTGCCAGCAAGAGTGCGGGGACCAACCGCTACGAGCAGTACTTC	CASKSAGTNRYEQYF
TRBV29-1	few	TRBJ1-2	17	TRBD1	TGCAGCGTTGAAGCGCGGACAGGTCCGCCCACTAACTATGGCTACACCTTC	CSVEARTGPPTNYGYTF
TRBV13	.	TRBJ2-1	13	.	TGTGCCAGCAGCTTAAAAGGGGTTGATGAGCAGTTCTTC	CASSLKGVDEQFF
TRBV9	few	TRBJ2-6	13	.	TGTGCCAGCAGCGTAGGTGGGGCCAACGTCCTGACTTTC	CASSVGGANVLTF
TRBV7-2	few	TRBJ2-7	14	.	TGTGCCAGCAGCTTCCCAGGGATCGCGTACGAGCAGTACTTC	CASSFPGIAYEQYF
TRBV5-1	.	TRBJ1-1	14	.	TGCGCCAGCAGCTTGGAGGGCGCGAACACTGAAGCTTTCTTT	CASSLEGANTEAFF
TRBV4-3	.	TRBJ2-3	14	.	TGCGCCAGCAGCCAAGTTCCGGGCACAGATACGCAGTATTTT	CASSQVPGTDTQYF
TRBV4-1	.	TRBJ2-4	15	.	TGCGCCAGCAGCCAAGTTTCAGGGGCCCTCGGCATTCAGTACTTC	CASSQVSGALGIQYF
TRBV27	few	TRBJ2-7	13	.	TGTGCCAGCAGTTTAAGGGCGGGCAACGAGCAGTACTTC	CASSLRAGNEQYF
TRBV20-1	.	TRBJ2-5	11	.	TGCAGTGCGGGATGGGTCGAGACCCAGTACTTC	CSAGWVETQYF
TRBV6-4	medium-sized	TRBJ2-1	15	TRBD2	TGTGCCAGCAGTGAGGGCGGGGGTGCCAACAATGAGCAGTTCTTC	CASSEGGGANNEQFF
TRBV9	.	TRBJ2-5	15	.	TGTGCCAGCAGCCCCGAGGGGAGGCTGGTTGGGACCCAGTACTTC	CASSPEGRLVGTQYF
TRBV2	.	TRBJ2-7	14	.	TGTGCCAGCAGTGCCATGGTAGGGTATGGCGAGCAGTACTTC	CASSAMVGYGEQYF
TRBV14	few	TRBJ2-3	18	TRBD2	TGTGCCAGCAGCCGGTCGAGGGGCGGGAGGGCCCTCGGAGATACGCAGTATTTT	CASSRSRGGRALGDTQYF
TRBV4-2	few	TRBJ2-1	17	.	TGTGCCAGCAGCCAAGACGGGTCGGGCCAAACGTACAATGAGCAGTTCTTC	CASSQDGSGQTYNEQFF
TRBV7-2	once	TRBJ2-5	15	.	TGTGCCAGCAGCCAACGGGCTGTAAGAGGAAAGACCCAGTACTTC	CASSQRAVRGKTQYF
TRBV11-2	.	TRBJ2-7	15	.	TGTGCCAGCAGCTTAGCGGCAGCTGAGGCCTACGAGCAGTACTTC	CASSLAAAEAYEQYF
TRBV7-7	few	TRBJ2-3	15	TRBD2	TGTGCCAGCAGCTCGACTAGCGGGAGTCTAGATACGCAGTATTTT	CASSSTSGSLDTQYF
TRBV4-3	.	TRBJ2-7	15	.	TGCGCCAGCAGCCCAACGGGATGGGAGGTTGACGAGCAGTACTTC	CASSPTGWEVDEQYF
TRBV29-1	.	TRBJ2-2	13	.	TGCAGCGTTGAAGGAGAGAACACCGGGGAGCTGTTTTTT	CSVEGENTGELFF
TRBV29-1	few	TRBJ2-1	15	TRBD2	TGCAGCGTTGAGGGTAGCGGGAGCTCCTACAATGAGCAGTTCTTC	CSVEGSGSSYNEQFF
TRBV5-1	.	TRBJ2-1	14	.	TGCGCCAGCAGCTTGGCCGTTGGGGTAGATGAGCAGTTCTTC	CASSLAVGVDEQFF
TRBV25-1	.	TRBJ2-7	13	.	TGTGCCAGCAGTGACCAGGGCACCAACCCCGAGTACTTC	CASSDQGTNPEYF
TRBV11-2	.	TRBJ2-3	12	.	TGTGCCAGCAGCTCCGTCACAGATACGCAGTATTTT	CASSSVTDTQYF